The 11 T cell receptor beta chains below come from one sample, sequenced in a study of blood T cell repertoires in COVID-19. Some clones are missing from TCRdb's copy, which holds only in-frame ones; the method was immunoSEQ multiplex PCR. The table includes around 220,000 clones, over 80% detected once. The sequenced sample was PBMCs or T cells enriched from blood (not recorded which). These receptors all stem from a woman under 30 who had recovered from COVID-19.

This chain connects TRBV7-2 to TRBJ1-4; tentative D call: TRBD1 (5 bases). Trimming removed 4 bases from V and 8 bases from J, with 20 bases in between. Per the germline V gene, CDR1 is SGHTA and CDR2 is FQGNSA. The CDR3 length is 16 residues. The CDR3 region has the DNA TGTGCCAGCAGCTCAACCACTCTCCAGGGAGGAGAAAAACTGTTTTTT. Its translation: CASSSTTLQGGEKLFF.

This sequence joins TRBV4-2 and TRBJ1-1; no reliable D call. This CDR3 is 15 amino acids long. V was shortened by 0 bases and J by 4 bases, with 12 bases between the two germline ends. The germline gives CDR1 LGHNA, CDR2 YNFKEQ. The CDR3 reads CASSQDKGRGTEAFF. In nucleotides, the CDR3 is TGTGCCAGCAGCCAAGACAAGGGTCGGGGCACTGAAGCTTTCTTT.

This clone was counted a single time. The chain links TRBV5-1 to TRBJ2-1, with 9 bases that match TRBD1. The CDR3 has 15 residues. Per the germline V gene, CDR1 is SGHRS and CDR2 is YFSETQ. J was trimmed by 4 bases and V by 4 bases; bases with no gene match: 6. DNA for the CDR3: TGCGCCAGCAGCGAAACAGGGGGCGAATACAATGAGCAGTTCTTC. Its translation: CASSETGGEYNEQFF.

Notes on this clone: Within the sample, other DNA sequences also encode this same CDR3. This chain connects TRBV4-3 to TRBJ2-1, with 9 bases identical to TRBD1. Trimming removed 0 bases from V and 8 bases from J; junction bases left unmatched: 11. The CDR3 contains 17 residues. CDR1 LGHNA and CDR2 YSLEER come from the germline V gene. CDR3 nucleotide sequence: TGCGCCAGCAGCCAAGACCTATCCGGGACAGGGAAGCATGAGCAGTTCTTC. Encoded protein: CASSQDLSGTGKHEQFF.

The chain carries TRBV5-1 and TRBJ2-5, with 11 bases fitting TRBD2. This CDR3 has 16 residues. CDR1 and CDR2 from the germline V gene are SGHRS and YFSETQ. Germline trimming cut 2 bases from V and 3 bases from J; bases unmatched to any gene: 6. CDR3 nucleotides: TGCGCCAGCAGCTTACAGACTAGCGGGAAAGAAGAGACCCAGTACTTC. Translation: CASSLQTSGKEETQYF.

The genes are TRBV3-1 (or the pseudogene TRBV3-2) and TRBJ1-2; the match to TRBD1 covers 8 bases. The CDR3 consists of 18 residues. Germline V gives CDR1 LGHDT, CDR2 YNNKEL (reference sequence). The V and J ends lost 0 bases and 4 bases, in that order; junction bases with no gene match: 13. The chain's CDR3 is CASSQEPGQDPRGYGYTF. In DNA form, the CDR3 reads TGTGCCAGCAGCCAAGAGCCGGGACAGGACCCGAGGGGCTATGGCTACACCTTC.

As for this clone: This sample also contains other DNA sequences that code for the same CDR3. The V and J genes are TRBV18 and TRBJ1-3; D unresolved. Between the trimmed V and J ends, which lost 2 bases and 1 base, there was a span of 9 bases. The CDR3 has 15 amino acids. Germline values: CDR1 KGHSH, CDR2 LQKENI. CDR3 region: CASSPGLDSGNTIYF. The CDR3 nucleotides read TGTGCCAGCTCACCAGGACTAGATTCTGGAAACACCATATATTTT.

This clone was counted only a few times. The V and J genes are TRBV23-1 and TRBJ2-3; 9 bases align to TRBD1. TRBV23-1 is sorted into the ORF group, with uncertain function. Unmatched junction bases numbered 12, after V lost 4 bases and J lost 4 bases. This CDR3 is built from 17 residues. This chain's CDR3 is CASSPYPGQGVADTQYF. The CDR3 DNA is TGCGCCAGCAGTCCATATCCGGGACAGGGAGTGGCAGATACGCAGTATTTT.

This chain connects TRBV6-1 to TRBJ2-1; TRBD2 aligns across 8 bases. The germline V gene has CDR1 MNHNS and CDR2 SASEGT. The J segment lost 5 bases and the V segment lost 1 base, leaving 4 bases of the junction unmatched. This CDR3 contains 15 residues. The CDR3 nucleotides read TGTGCCAGCAGTGAAGGCAGCGGGGGTCACAATGAGCAGTTCTTC. Its protein is CASSEGSGGHNEQFF.

The V and J genes are TRBV28 and TRBJ2-5; TRBD2 matches 12 bases. The CDR3 consists of 16 residues. Trimming removed 6 bases from V and 4 bases from J; junction bases left unmatched: 9. Germline CDR1 MDHEN, CDR2 SYDVKM. In nucleotides, the CDR3 is TGTGCCAGCAGGGCCCCTAGCGGGAGGGGGCGAGAGACCCAGTACTTC. Protein: CASRAPSGRGRETQYF.

The rearrangement links TRBV3-1 (or the pseudogene TRBV3-2) to TRBJ2-5; possible D gene TRBD1, 6 bases. The germline V and J ends were trimmed by 8 bases and 3 bases, with 16 bases remaining between them. This CDR3 contains 14 residues. CDR1 and CDR2 from the germline V gene are LGHDT and YNNKEL (reference sequence). CDR3: CASSQEYREETQYF. In DNA, the CDR3 is TGTGCCAGCTCCCAAGAATACAGGGAAGAGACCCAGTACTTC.